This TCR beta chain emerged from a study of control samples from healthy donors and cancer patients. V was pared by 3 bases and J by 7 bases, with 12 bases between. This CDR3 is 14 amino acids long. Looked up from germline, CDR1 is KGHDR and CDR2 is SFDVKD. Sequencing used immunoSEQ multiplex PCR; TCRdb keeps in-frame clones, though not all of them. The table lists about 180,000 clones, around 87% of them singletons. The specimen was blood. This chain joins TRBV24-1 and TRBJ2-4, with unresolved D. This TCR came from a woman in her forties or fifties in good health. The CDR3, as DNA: TGTGCCACCAGTGATGGTTCTAGGTGGAACATTCAGTACTTC. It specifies CATSDGSRWNIQYF.